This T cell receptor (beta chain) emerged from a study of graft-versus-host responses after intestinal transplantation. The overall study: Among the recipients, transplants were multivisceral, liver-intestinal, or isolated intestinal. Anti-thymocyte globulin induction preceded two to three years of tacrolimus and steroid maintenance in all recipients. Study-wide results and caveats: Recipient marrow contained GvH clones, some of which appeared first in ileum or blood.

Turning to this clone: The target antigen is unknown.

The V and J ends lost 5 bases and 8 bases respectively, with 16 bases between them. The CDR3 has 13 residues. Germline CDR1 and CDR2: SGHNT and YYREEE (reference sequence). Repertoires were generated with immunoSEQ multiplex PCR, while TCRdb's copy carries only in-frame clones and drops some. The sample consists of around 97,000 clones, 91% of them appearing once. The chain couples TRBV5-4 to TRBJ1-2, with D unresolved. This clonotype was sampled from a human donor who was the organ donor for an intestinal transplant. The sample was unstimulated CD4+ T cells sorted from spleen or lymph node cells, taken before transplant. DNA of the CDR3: TGTGCCAGCAGTTTCCCGGAGCCTGGGGGCTACACCTTC. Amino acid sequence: CASSFPEPGGYTF.